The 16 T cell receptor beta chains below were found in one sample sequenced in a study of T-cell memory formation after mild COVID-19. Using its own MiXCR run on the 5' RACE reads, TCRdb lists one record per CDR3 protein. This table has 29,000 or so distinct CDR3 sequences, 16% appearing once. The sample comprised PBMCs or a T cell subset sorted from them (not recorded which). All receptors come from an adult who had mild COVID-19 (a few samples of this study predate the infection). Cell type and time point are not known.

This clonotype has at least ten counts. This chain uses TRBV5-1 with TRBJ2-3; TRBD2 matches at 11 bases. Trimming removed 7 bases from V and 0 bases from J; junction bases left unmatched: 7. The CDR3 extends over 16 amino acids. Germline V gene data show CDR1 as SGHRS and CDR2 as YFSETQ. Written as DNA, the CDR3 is TGCGCCAGCCACCCGGGACTAGCGGCCAGCACAGATACGCAGTATTTT. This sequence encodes CASHPGLAASTDTQYF. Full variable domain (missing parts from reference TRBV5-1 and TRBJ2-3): KAGVTQTPRYLIKTRGQQVTLSCSPISGHRSVSWYQQTPGQGLQFLFEYFSETQRNKGNFPGRFSGRQFSNSRSEMNVSTLELGDSALYLCASHPGLAASTDTQYFGPGTRLTVL.

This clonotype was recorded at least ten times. The CDR3 loop is CSARGQGNQPQHF. CDR3 coding DNA: TGCAGTGCCCGGGGACAGGGGAATCAGCCCCAGCATTTT. The chain recombines TRBV20-1 with TRBJ1-5; 10 nucleotides align to TRBD1. J lost 4 bases, V lost 6 bases, and 3 bases had no gene match. This CDR3 region has 13 residues. In germline, CDR1 is DFQATT, CDR2 SNEGSKA (reference sequence).

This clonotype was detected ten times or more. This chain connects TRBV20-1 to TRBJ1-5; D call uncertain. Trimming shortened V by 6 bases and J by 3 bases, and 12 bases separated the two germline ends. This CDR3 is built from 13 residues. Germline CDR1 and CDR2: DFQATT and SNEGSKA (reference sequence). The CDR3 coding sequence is TGCAGTGCGGTCGGGTCAGCCAATCAGCCCCAGCATTTT. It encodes CSAVGSANQPQHF.

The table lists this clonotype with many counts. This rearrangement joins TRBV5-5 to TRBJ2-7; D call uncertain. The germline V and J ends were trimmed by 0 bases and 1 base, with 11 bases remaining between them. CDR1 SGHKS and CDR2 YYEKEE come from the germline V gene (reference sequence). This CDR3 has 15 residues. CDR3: CASSLGQISSYEQYF. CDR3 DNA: TGTGCCAGCAGCTTGGGGCAGATATCATCCTACGAGCAGTACTTC.

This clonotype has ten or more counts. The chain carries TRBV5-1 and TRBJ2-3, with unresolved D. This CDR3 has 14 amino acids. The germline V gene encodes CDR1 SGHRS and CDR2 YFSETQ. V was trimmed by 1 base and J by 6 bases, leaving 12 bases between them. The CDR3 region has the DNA TGCGCCAGCAGCTTGACCCCAGTGCAGGATACGCAGTATTTT. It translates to CASSLTPVQDTQYF.

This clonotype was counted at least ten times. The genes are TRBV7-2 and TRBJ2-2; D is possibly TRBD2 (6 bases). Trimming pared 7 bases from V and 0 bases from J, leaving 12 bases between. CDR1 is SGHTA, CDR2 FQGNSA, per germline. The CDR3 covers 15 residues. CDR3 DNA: TGTGCCAGCATCTTGCTAGCGTCGAACACCGGGGAGCTGTTTTTT. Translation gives CASILLASNTGELFF.

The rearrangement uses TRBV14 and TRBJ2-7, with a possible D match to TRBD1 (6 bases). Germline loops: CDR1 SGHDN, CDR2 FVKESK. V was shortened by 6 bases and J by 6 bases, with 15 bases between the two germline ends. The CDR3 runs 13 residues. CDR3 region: CASSTDVQGEQYV. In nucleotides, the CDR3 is TGTGCCAGCAGTACGGACGTACAGGGCGAGCAGTACGTC.

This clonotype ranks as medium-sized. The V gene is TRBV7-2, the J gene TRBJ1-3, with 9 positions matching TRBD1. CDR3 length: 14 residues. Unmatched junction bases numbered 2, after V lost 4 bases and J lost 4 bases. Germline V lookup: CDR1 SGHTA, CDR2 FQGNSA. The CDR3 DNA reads TGTGCCAGCAGCTCCGGGACAGGGGGAAACACCATATATTTT. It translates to CASSSGTGGNTIYF.

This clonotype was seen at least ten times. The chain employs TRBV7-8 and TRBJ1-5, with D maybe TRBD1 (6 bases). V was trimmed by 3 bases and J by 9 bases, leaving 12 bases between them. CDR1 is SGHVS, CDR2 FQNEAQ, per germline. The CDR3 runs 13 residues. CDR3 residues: CASSFAQGRPQHF. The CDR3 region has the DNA TGTGCCAGCAGCTTCGCCCAGGGGAGGCCCCAGCATTTT.

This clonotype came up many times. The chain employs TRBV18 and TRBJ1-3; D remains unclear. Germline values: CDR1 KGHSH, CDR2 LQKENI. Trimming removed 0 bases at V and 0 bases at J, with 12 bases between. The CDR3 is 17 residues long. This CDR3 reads CASSPPGQAISGNTIYF. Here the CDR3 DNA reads TGTGCCAGCTCACCACCGGGTCAGGCTATCTCTGGAAACACCATATATTTT.

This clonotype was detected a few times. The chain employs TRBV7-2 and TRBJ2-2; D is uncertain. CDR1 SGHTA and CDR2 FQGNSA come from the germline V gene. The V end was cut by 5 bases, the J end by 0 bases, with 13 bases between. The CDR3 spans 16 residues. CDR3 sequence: CASSPTRISNTGELFF. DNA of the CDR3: TGTGCCAGCAGCCCGACGAGGATATCGAACACCGGGGAGCTGTTTTTT.

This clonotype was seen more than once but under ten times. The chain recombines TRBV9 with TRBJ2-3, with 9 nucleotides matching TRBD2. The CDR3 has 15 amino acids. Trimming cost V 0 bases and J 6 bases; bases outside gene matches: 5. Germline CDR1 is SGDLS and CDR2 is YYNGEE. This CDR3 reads CASSVGTSVMDTQYF. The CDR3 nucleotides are TGTGCCAGCAGCGTAGGGACTAGCGTTATGGATACGCAGTATTTT.

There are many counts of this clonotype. In nucleotides, the CDR3 is TGTGCCAGCAGTCTCATCATGGGGGGTGGGACTGAAGCTTTCTTT. Translation: CASSLIMGGGTEAFF. The V and J genes are TRBV27 and TRBJ1-1; TRBD1 is a possible D gene (5 bases). Germline lookup yields CDR1 MNHEY and CDR2 SMNVEV (reference sequence). V was cut by 5 bases and J by 5 bases, with 18 bases left in between. The CDR3 is 15 amino acids.

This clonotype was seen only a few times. The CDR3 nucleotides read TGTGCCAGCAGCCACGAACAGGGCCCGAGGGCTGAAGCTTTCTTT. This codes for CASSHEQGPRAEAFF. The chain recombines TRBV2 with TRBJ1-1, with D tentatively TRBD1 (6 bases). V lost 6 bases and J lost 6, with 20 bases in between. The CDR3 is made up of 15 amino acids. Germline CDR1 reads SNHLY; CDR2 reads FYNNEI. The full variable domain, rest sourced from reference TRBV2 and TRBJ1-1, is EPEVTQTPSHQVTQMGQEVILRCVPISNHLYFYWYRQILGQKVEFLVSFYNNEISEKSEIFDDQFSVERPDGSNFTLKIRSTKLEDSAMYFCASSHEQGPRAEAFFGQGTRLTVV.

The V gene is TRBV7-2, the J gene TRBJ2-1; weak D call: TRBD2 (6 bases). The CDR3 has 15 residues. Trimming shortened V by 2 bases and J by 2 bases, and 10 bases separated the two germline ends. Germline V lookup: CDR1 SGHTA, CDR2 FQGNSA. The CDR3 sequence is CASSLPGLAYNEQFF. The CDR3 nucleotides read TGTGCCAGCAGCTTACCGGGACTGGCCTACAATGAGCAGTTCTTC.

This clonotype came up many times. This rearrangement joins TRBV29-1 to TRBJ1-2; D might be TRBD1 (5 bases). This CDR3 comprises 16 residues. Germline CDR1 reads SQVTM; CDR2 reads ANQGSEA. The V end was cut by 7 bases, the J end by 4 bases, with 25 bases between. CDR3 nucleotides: TGCAGCGCTACAGGTGGGGTGATGGGGCTTGGCTATGGCTACACCTTC. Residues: CSATGGVMGLGYGYTF.